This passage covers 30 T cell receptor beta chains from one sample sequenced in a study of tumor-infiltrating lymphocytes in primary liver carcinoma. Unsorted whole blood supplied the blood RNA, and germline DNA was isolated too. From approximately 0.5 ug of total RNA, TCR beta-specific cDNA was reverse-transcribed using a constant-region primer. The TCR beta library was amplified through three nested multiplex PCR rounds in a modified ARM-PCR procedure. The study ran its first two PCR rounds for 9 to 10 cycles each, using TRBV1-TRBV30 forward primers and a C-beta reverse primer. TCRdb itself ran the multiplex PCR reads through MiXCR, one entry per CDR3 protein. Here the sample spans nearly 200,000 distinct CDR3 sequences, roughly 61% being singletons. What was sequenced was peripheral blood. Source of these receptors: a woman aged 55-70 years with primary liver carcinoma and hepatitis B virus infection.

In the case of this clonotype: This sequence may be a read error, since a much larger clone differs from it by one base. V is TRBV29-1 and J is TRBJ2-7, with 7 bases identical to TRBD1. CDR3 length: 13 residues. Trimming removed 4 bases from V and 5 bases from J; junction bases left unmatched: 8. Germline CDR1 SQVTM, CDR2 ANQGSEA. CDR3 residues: CSVAPTGFHEQYF. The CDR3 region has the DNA TGCAGCGTTGCCCCGACAGGGTTCCACGAGCAGTACTTC.

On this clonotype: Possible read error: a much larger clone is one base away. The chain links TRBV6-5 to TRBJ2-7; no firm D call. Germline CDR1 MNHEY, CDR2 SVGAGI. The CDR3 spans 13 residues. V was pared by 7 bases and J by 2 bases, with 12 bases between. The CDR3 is CASTLKYTYEQYF. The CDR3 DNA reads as TGTGCCAGCACTCTCAAGTATACCTACGAGCAGTACTTC.

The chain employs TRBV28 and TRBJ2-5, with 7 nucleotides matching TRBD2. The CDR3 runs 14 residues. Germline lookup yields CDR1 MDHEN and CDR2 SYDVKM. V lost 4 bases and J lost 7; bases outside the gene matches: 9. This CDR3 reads CASSSGGTFGTQYF. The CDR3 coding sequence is TGTGCCAGCAGTTCCGGGGGGACCTTCGGGACCCAGTACTTC. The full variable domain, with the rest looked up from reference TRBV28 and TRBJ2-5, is DVKVTQSSRYLVKRTGEKVFLECVQDMDHENMFWYRQDPGLGLRLIYFSYDVKMKEKGDIPEGYSVSREKKERFSLILESASTNQTSMYLCASSSGGTFGTQYFGPGTRLLVL.

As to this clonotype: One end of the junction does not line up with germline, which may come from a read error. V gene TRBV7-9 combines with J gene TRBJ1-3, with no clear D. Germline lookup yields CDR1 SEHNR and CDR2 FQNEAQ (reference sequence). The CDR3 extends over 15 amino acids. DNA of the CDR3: TGTGCCAGCAGCTTAGCTGAGGGAGCTGGAAACGCCATATATTTT. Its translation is CASSLAEGAGNAIYF.

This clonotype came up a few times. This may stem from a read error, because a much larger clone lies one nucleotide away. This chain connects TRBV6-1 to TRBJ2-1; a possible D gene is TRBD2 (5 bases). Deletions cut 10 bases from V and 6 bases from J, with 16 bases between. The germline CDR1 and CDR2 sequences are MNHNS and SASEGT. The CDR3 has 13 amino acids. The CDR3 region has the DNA TGTGCCAACACCCAATGGGGAGTCAATGAGCAGTTCTTC. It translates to CANTQWGVNEQFF.

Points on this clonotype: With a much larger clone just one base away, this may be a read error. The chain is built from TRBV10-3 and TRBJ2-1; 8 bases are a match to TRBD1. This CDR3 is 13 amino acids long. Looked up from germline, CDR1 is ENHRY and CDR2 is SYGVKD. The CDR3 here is CAHLSQGAHEQFF. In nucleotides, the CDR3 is TGTGCTCACCTGAGCCAGGGGGCCCATGAGCAGTTCTTC.

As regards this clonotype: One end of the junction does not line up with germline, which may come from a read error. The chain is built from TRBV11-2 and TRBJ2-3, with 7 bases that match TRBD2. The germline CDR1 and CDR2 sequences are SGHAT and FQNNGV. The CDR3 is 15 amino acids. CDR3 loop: CASSPGLAGPDTRHF. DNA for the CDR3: TGTGCCAGCAGCCCTGGATTAGCGGGCCCAGATACGCGGCATTTT.

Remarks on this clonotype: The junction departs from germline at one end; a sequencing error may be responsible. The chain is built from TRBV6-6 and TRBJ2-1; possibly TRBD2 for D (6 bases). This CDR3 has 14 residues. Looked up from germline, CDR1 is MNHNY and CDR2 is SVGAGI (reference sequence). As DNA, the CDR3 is TGTGCCAGCAGGATACGACTAGTGGAGATGGAACAGTTGTTC. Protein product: CASRIRLVEMEQLF.

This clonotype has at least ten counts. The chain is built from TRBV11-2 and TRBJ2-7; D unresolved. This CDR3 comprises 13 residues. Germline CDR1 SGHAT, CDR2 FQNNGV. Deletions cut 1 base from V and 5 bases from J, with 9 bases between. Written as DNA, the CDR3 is TGTGCCAGCAGCTTAGTAGCTCCGCACGAGCAGTACTTC. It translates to CASSLVAPHEQYF.

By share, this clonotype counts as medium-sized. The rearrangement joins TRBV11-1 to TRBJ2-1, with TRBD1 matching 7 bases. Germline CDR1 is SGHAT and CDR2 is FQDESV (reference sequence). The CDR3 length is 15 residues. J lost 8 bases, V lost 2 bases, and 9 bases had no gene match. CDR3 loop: CASSLSVQGFDEQFF. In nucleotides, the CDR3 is TGTGCCAGCAGCTTATCGGTACAGGGGTTCGATGAGCAGTTCTTC.

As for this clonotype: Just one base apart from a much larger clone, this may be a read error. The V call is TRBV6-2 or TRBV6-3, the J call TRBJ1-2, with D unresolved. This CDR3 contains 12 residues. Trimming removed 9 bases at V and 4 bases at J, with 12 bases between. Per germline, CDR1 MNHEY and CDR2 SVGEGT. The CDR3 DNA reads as TGTGCCAGGAGCGGAGGGTTCTATGGCTACACCTTC. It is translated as CARSGGFYGYTF.

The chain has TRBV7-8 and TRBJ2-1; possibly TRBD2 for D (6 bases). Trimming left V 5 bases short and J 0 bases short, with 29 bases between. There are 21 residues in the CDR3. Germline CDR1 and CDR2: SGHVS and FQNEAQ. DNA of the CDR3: TGTGCCAGCAGCGTACCGGCGGGTCAGGGCGGTAGCGGAAGCTCCTACAATGAGCAGTTCTTC. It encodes CASSVPAGQGGSGSSYNEQFF.

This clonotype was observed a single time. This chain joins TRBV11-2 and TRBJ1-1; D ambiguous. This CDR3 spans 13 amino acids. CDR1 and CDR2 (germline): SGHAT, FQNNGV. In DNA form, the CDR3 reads TGTGTCGGCAGCTTCGCTCGGGGCACTGAAGCTTTCTTT. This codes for CVGSFARGTEAFF.

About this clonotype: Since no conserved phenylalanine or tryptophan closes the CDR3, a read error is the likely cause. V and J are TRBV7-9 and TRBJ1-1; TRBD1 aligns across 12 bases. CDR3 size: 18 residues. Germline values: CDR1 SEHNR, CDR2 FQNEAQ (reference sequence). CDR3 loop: CARSLGRDRGPVGTEAFS. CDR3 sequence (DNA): TGTGCCCGCAGCTTGGGTCGGGACAGGGGGCCGGTAGGCACTGAAGCTTTCTCT.

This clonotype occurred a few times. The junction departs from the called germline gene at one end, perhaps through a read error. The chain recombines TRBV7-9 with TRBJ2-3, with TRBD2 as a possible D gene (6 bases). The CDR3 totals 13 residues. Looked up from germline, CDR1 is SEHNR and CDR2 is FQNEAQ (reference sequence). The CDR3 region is CASSSPLANTQYF. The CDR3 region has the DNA TGTGCCAGCAGCTCCCCTCTAGCGAATACTCAGTATTTT. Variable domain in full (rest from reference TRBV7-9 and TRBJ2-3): DTGVSQNPRHKITKRGQNVTFRCDPISEHNRLYWYRQTLGQGPEFLTYFQNEAQLEKSRLLSDRFSAERPKGSFSTLEIQRTEQGDSAMYLCASSSPLANTQYFGPGTRLTVL.

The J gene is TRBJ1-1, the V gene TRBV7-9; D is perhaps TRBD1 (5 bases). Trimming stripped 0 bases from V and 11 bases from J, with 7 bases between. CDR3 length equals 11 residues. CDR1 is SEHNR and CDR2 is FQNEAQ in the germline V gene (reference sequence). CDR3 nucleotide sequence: TGTGCCAGCAGCTTAGCAGGGACGGCTTTCTTT. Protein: CASSLAGTAFF. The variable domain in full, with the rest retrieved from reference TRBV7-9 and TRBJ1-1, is DTGVSQNPRHKITKRGQNVTFRCDPISEHNRLYWYRQTLGQGPEFLTYFQNEAQLEKSRLLSDRFSAERPKGSFSTLEIQRTEQGDSAMYLCASSLAGTAFFGQGTRLTVV.

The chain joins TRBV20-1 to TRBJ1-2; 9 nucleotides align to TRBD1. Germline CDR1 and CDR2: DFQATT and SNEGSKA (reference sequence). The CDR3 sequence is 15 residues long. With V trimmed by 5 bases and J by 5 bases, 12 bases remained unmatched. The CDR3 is CSAPEGGGQGYGYTF. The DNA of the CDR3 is TGCAGTGCTCCAGAGGGAGGTGGACAGGGGTATGGCTACACCTTC.

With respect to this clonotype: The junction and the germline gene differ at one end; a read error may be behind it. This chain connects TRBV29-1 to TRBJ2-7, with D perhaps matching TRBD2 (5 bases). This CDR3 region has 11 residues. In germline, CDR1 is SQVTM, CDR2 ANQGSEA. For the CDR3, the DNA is TGTAGCGTTGAATGGAATAACGGGCAGTACTTC. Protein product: CSVEWNNGQYF.

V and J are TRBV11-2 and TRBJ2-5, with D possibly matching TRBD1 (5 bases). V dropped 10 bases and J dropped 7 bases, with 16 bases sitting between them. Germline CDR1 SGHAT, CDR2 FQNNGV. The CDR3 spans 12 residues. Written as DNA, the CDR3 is TGTGCCAACATCCTCCCGGACACGACCCAGTACTTC. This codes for CANILPDTTQYF. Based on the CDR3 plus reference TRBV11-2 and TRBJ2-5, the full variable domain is EAGVAQSPRYKIIEKRQSVAFWCNPISGHATLYWYQQILGQGPKLLIQFQNNGVVDDSQLPKDRFSAERLKGVDSTLKIQPAKLEDSAVYLCANILPDTTQYFGPGTRLLVL.

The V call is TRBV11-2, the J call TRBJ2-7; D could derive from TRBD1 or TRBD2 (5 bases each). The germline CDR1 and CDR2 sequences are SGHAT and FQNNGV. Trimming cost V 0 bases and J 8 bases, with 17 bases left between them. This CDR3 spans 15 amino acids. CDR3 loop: CASSLDRTLVPKQYF. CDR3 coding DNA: TGTGCCAGCAGCTTAGATAGGACACTAGTTCCCAAGCAGTACTTC.

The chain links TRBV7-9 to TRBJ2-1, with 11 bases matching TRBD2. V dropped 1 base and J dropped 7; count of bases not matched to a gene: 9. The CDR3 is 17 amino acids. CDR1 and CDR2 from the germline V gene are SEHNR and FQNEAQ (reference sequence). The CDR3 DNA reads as TGTGCCAGCAGCTTAGAGGCAACTAGCGGGAGTATTAATGAGCAGTTCTTC. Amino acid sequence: CASSLEATSGSINEQFF.

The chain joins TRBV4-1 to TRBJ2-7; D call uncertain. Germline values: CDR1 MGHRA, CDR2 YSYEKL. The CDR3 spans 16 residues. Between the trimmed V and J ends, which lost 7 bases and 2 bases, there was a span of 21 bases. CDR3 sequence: CASNPDAYGDTYEQYF. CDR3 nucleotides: TGCGCCAGCAACCCAGACGCGTATGGAGATACCTACGAGCAGTACTTC.

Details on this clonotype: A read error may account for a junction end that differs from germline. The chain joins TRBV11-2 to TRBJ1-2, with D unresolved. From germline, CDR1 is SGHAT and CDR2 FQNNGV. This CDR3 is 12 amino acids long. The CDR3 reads CVSSSGSVGYTF. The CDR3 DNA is TGTGTCAGCAGCTCAGGCAGCGTGGGCTACACCTTC.

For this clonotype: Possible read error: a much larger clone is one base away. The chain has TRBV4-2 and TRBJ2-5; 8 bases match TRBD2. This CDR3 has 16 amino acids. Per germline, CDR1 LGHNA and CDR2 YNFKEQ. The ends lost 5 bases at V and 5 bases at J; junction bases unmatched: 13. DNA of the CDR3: TGTGCCAGCAGCTCGACTAGCGTCAATTCGAAGGAGACCCAGTACTTC. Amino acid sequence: CASSSTSVNSKETQYF.

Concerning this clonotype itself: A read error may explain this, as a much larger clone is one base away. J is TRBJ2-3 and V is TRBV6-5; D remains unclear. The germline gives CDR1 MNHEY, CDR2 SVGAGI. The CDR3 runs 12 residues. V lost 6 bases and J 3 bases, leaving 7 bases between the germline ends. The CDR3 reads CASRELTDTQYF. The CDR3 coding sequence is TGTGCCAGCAGAGAACTGACAGATACGCAGTATTTT.

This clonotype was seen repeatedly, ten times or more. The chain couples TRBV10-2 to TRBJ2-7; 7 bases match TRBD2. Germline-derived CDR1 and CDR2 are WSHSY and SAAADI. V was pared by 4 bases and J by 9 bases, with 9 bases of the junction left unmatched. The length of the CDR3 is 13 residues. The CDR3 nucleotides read TGCGCCAGCAGTGGAGGCGGGAGTGCCTCGCAGTACTTC. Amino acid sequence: CASSGGGSASQYF.

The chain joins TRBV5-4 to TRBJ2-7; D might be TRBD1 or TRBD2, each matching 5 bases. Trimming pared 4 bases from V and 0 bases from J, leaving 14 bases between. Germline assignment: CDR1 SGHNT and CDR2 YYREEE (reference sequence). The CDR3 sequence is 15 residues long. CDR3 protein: CASSPLSGSSYEQYF. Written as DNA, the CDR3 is TGTGCCAGCAGCCCGCTTTCAGGGAGCTCCTACGAGCAGTACTTC.

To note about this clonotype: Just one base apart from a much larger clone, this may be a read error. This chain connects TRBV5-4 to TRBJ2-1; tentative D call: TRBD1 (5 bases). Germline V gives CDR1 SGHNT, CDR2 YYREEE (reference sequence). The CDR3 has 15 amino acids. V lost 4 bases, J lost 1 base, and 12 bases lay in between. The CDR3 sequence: CASSTLTDSYNEQFF. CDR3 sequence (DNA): TGTGCCAGCAGCACCCTGACAGATTCCTACAATGAGCAGTTCTTC. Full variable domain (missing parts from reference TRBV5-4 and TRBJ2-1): ETGVTQSPTHLIKTRGQQVTLRCSSQSGHNTVSWYQQALGQGPQFIFQYYREEENGRGNFPPRFSGLQFPNYSSELNVNALELDDSALYLCASSTLTDSYNEQFFGPGTRLTVL.

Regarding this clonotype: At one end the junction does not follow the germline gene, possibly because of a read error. The CDR3 nucleotides read TGTGCCAACAGCTTAGAGGGACAGTGTGTCACTGAAGCTTTCTTT. It specifies CANSLEGQCVTEAFF. The J gene is TRBJ1-1, the V gene TRBV11-2, with TRBD1 identical over 7 bases. Germline CDR1 and CDR2: SGHAT and FQNNGV. There are 15 residues in the CDR3.

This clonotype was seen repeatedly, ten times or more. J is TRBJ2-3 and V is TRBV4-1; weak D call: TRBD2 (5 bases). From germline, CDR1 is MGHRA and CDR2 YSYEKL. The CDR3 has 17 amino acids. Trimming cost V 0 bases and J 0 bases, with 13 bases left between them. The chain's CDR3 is CASSQEAAGRSTDTQYF. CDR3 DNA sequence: TGCGCCAGCAGCCAAGAGGCGGCGGGTCGAAGCACAGATACGCAGTATTTT.